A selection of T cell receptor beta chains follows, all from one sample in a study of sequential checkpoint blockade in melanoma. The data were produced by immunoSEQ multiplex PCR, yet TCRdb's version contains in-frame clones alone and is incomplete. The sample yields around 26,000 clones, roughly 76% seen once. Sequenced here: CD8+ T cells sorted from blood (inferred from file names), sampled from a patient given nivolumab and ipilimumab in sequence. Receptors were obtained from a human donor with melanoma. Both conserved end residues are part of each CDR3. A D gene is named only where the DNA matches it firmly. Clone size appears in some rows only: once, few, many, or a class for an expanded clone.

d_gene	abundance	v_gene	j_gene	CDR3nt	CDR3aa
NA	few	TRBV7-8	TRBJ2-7	TGTGCCAGCAGCCCTCGTCTCCTGTTCGAGCAGTACTTC	CASSPRLLFEQYF
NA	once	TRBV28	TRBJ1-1	TGTGCCAGCAGGCCGACAGCCCTCACTGAAGCTTTCTTT	CASRPTALTEAFF
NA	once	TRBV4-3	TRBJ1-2	TGCGCCAGCAGCCAAGATCCGGGTTCTAACTATGGCTACACCTTC	CASSQDPGSNYGYTF
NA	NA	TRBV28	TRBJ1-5	TGTGCCAGCAGCATGCAGGCCAGCAATCAGCCCCAGCATTTT	CASSMQASNQPQHF
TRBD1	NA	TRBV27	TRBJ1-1	TGTGCCAGCGGACAGGGCCTTGAAGCTTTCTTT	CASGQGLEAFF
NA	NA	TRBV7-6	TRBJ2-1	TGTGCCAGCAGCTTACCTCTGAATGAGCAGTTCTTC	CASSLPLNEQFF
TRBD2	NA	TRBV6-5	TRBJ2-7	TGTGCCAGCAGTTACAATTCACTAGCGGCCTCCTACGAGCAGTACTTC	CASSYNSLAASYEQYF
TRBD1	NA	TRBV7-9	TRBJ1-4	TGTGCCAGCAGCGACCCGGACAGGGGAGAGAAAAAACTGTTTTTT	CASSDPDRGEKKLFF
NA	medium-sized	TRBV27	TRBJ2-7	TGTGCCAGCAGTTTGGCCCCACTGCGGGGAGAGCAGTACTTC	CASSLAPLRGEQYF
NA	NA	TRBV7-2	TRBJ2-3	TGTGCCAGCAGCTTAAATGGCGGCTTCACAGATACGCAGTATTTT	CASSLNGGFTDTQYF
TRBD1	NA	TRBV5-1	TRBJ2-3	TGCGCCAGCAGCTTCAGGGACAGGAACACAGATACGCAGTATTTT	CASSFRDRNTDTQYF
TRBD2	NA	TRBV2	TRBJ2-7	TGTGCCAGCAGTGGACTAGCGGGAGTTGCCTACGAGCAGTACTTC	CASSGLAGVAYEQYF
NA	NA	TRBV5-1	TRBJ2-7	TGCGCCAGCAGCTCGGAGGGTCCGGCCCTCTACGAGCAGTACTTC	CASSSEGPALYEQYF
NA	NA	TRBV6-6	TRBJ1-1	TGTGCCAGCAGTTACGGCATTGCGAACACTGAAGCTTTCTTT	CASSYGIANTEAFF
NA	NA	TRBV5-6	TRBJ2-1	TGTGCCAGCAGCTACGGGACTCTCTACAATGAGCAGTTCTTC	CASSYGTLYNEQFF
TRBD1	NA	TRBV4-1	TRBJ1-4	TGCGCCAGCAGCCAAGCGCCACAGGGGGCGGGTGAAAAACTGTTTTTT	CASSQAPQGAGEKLFF
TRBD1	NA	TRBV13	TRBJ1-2	TGTGCCAGCAGCCCCCGCCCCCAGGGGGAGGATGGCTACACCTTC	CASSPRPQGEDGYTF
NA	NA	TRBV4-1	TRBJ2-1	TGCGCCAGCAGCCAAGATCCTCCGGGAGTGCAATACTACAATGAGCAGTTCTTC	CASSQDPPGVQYYNEQFF
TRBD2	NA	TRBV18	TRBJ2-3	TGTGCCAGCTCACCACCCAGCTCGGGAGGGCCCACAGATACGCAGTATTTT	CASSPPSSGGPTDTQYF
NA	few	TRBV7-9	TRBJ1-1	TGTGCCAGCAGCGCCCGGGGTGAGACTGAAGCTTTCTTT	CASSARGETEAFF
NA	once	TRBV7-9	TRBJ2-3	TGTGCCAGCAGCTTACAGGTCACGGCCGCACGGGATACGCAGTATTTT	CASSLQVTAARDTQYF
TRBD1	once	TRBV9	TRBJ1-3	TGTGCCAGCAGCACACCCCGGGACAGGGATTGGGGCTCTGGAAACACCATATATTTT	CASSTPRDRDWGSGNTIYF
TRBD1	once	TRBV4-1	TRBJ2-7	TGCGCCAGCAGCCACGACAGGGGGCCCTACGAGCAGTACTTC	CASSHDRGPYEQYF
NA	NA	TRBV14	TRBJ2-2	TGTGCCAGCAGCCATCAGAACACCGGGGAGCTGTTTTTT	CASSHQNTGELFF
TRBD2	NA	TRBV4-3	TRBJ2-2	TGCGCCAGCAGCCAAGGGGCCGGGGGAGGGAATGGGGAGCTGTTTTTT	CASSQGAGGGNGELFF
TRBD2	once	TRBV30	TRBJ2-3	TGTGCCTGGAGCAGCGGCGGGAGTGGAGATACGCAGTATTTT	CAWSSGGSGDTQYF
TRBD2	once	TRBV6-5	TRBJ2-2	TGTGCCAGCAGTCCTAGCGGGAACACCGGGGAGCTGTTTTTT	CASSPSGNTGELFF
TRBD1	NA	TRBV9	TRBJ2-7	TGTGCCAGCAGCGTAGCGGGGACAGGGGCGCCCGAGCAGTACTTC	CASSVAGTGAPEQYF
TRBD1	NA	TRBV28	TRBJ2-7	TGTGCCAGCAGTGCCGGGACAGAATCACCCTACGAGCAGTACTTC	CASSAGTESPYEQYF
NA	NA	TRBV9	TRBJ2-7	TGTGCCAGCAGCGTAGAGCCAGGGGCGGGCGAGCAGTACTTC	CASSVEPGAGEQYF
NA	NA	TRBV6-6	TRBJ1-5	TGTGCCAGCAGTTACTTTACAGAGTATAGCAATCAGCCCCAGCATTTT	CASSYFTEYSNQPQHF
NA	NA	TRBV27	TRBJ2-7	TGTGCCAGCAGTTTCGGGGGATCCTACGAGCAGTACTTC	CASSFGGSYEQYF
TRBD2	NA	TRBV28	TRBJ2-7	TGTGCCAGCAGTTTATTTGTAGCGGGAGCTTCCTACGAGCAGTACTTC	CASSLFVAGASYEQYF
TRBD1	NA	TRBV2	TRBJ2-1	TGTGCCAGCAGTGAGGGGACAGGATCCTACAATGAGCAGTTCTTC	CASSEGTGSYNEQFF
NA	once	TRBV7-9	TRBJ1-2	TGTGCCAGCAGCTTACCAGGTGGTGCCGGCTACACCTTC	CASSLPGGAGYTF
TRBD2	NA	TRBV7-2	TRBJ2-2	TGTGCCAGTACTTTTAGCGGGGCCTTGGGCACCGGGGAGCTGTTTTTT	CASTFSGALGTGELFF